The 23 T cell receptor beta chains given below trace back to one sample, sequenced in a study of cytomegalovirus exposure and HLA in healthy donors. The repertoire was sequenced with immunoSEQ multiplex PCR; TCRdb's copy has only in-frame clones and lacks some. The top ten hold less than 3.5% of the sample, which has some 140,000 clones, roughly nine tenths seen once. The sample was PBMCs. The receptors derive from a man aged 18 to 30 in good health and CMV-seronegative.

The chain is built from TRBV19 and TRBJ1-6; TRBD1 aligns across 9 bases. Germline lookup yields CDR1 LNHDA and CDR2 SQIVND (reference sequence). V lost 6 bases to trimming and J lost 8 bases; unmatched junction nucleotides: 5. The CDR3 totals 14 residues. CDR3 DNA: TGTGCCAGTAGAAAAACAGGGGGCTATTCACCCCTCCACTTT. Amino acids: CASRKTGGYSPLHF.

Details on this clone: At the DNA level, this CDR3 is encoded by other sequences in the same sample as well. DNA of the CDR3: TGTGCCAGCAGCAGACAGGGCTACGAGCAGTACTTC. This translates into CASSRQGYEQYF. This sequence joins TRBV7-2 and TRBJ2-7; 7 nucleotides agree with TRBD1. V was pared by 5 bases and J by 3 bases, with 1 base of the junction left unmatched. CDR3 length equals 12 residues. Germline lookup yields CDR1 SGHTA and CDR2 FQGNSA.

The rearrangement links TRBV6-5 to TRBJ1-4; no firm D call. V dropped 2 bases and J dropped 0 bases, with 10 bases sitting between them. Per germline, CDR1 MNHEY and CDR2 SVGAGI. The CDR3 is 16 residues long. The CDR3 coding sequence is TGTGCCAGCAGTTACCGACAACCCGCAACTAATGAAAAACTGTTTTTT. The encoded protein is CASSYRQPATNEKLFF.

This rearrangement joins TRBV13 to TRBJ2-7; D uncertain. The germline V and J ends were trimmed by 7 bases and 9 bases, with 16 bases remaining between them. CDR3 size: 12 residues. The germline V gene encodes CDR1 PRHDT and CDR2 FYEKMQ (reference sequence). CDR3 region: CASTINRSRQYF. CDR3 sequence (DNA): TGTGCCAGCACTATCAATCGGTCGAGGCAGTACTTC.

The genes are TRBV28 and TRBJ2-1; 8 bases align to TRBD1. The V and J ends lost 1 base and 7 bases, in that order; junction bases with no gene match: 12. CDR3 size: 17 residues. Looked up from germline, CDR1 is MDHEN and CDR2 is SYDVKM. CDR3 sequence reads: CASSLFSGTGFRNEQFF. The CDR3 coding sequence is TGTGCCAGCAGTTTATTTTCCGGGACAGGATTCCGGAATGAGCAGTTCTTC.

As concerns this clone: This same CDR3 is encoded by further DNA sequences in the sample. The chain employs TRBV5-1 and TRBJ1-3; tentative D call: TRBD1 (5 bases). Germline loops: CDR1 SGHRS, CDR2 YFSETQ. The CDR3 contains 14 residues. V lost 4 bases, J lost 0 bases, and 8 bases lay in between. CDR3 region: CASSPQGSGNTIYF. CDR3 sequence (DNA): TGCGCCAGCAGCCCGCAGGGCTCTGGAAACACCATATATTTT.

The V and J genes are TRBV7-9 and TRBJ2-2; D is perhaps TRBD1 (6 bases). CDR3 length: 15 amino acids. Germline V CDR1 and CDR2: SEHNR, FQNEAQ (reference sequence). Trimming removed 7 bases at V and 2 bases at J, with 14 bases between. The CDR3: CASTPGTYNTGELFF. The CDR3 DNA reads TGTGCCAGCACGCCCGGGACATACAACACCGGGGAGCTGTTTTTT.

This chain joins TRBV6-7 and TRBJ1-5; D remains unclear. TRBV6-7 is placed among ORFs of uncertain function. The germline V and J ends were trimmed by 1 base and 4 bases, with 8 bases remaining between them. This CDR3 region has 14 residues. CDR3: CASSYLGENQPQHF. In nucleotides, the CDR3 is TGTGCCAGCAGTTACTTGGGCGAAAATCAGCCCCAGCATTTT.

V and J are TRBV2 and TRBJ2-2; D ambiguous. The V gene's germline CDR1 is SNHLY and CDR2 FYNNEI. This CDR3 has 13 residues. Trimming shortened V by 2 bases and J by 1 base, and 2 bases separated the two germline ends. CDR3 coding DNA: TGTGCCAGCAGTGAACAGAACACCGGGGAGCTGTTTTTT. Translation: CASSEQNTGELFF. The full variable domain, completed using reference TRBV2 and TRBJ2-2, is EPEVTQTPSHQVTQMGQEVILRCVPISNHLYFYWYRQILGQKVEFLVSFYNNEISEKSEIFDDQFSVERPDGSNFTLKIRSTKLEDSAMYFCASSEQNTGELFFGEGSRLTVL.

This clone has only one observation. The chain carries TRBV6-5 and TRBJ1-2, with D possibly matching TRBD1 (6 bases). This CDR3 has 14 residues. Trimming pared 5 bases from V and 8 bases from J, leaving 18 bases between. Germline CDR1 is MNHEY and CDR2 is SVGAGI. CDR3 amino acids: CASSHTDSGWGYTF. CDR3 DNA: TGTGCCAGCAGTCACACGGACAGTGGGTGGGGCTACACCTTC.

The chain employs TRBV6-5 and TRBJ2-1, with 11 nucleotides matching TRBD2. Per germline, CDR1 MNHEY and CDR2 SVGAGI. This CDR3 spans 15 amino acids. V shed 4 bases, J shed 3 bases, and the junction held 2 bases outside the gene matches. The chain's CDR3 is CASSLGLADYNEQFF. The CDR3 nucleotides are TGTGCCAGCAGTTTGGGACTAGCGGACTACAATGAGCAGTTCTTC.

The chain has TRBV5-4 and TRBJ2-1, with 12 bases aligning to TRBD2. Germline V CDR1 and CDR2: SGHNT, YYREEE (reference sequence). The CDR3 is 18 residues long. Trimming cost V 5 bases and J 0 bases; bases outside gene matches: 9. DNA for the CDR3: TGTGCCAGCAGTCCGGGACTAGCGGGCCCGAGCTCCTACAATGAGCAGTTCTTC. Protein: CASSPGLAGPSSYNEQFF.

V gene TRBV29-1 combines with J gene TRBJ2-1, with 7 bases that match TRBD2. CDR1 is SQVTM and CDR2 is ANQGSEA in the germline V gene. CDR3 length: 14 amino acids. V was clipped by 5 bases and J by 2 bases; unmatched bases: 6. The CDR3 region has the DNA TGCAGCGTTCGCGGGGGTATCGCCTACAATGAGCAGTTCTTC. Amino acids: CSVRGGIAYNEQFF.

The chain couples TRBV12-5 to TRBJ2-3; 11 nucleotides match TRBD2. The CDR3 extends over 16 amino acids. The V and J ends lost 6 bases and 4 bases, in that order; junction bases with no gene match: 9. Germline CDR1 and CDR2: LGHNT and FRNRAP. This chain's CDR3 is CASGGSGRADPDTQYF. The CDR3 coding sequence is TGTGCTAGTGGCGGTAGCGGGAGGGCCGACCCAGATACGCAGTATTTT.

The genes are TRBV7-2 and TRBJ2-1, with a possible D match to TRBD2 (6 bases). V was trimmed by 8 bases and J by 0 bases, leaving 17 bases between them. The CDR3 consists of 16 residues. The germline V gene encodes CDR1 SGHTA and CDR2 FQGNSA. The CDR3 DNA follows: TGTGCCAGCGGGTCTGGCGGGGTGAGCTCCTACAATGAGCAGTTCTTC. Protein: CASGSGGVSSYNEQFF. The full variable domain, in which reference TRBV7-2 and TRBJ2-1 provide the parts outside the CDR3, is GAGVSQSPSNKVTEKGKDVELRCDPISGHTALYWYRQSLGQGLEFLIYFQGNSAPDKSGLPSDRFSAERTGGSVSTLTIQRTQQEDSAVYLCASGSGGVSSYNEQFFGPGTRLTVL.

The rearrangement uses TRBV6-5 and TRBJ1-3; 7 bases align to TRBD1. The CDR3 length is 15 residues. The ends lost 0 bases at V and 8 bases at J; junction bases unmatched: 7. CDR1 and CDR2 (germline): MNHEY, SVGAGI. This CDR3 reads CASSYSYRGQDTIYF. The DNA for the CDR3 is TGTGCCAGCAGTTACTCTTACAGGGGTCAAGACACCATATATTTT.

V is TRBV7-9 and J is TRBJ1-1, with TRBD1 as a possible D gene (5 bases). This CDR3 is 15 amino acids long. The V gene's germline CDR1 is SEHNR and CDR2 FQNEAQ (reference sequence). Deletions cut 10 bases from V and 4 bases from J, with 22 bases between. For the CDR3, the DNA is TGTGCCACCGGGGTGCCCGGGGGGGACTTCACTGAAGCTTTCTTT. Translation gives CATGVPGGDFTEAFF.

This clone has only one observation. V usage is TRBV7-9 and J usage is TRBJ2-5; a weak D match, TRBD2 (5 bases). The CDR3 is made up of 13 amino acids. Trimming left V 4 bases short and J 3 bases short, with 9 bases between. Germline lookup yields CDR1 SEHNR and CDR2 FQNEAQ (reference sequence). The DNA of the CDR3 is TGTGCCAGCAGCTCGGGAATCGAAGAGACCCAGTACTTC. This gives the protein CASSSGIEETQYF.

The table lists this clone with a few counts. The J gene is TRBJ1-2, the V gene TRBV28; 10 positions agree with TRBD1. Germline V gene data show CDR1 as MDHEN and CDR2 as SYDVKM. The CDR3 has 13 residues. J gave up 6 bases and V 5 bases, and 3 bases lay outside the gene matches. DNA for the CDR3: TGTGCCAGCAGTCGACAGGGGGCCCATGGCTACACCTTC. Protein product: CASSRQGAHGYTF.

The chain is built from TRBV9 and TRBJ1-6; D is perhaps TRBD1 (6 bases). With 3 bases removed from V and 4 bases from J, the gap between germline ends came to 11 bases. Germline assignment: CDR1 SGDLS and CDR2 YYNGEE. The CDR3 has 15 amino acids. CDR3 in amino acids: CASSGSGTYNSPLHF. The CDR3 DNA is TGTGCCAGCAGCGGATCCGGGACATATAATTCACCCCTCCACTTT.

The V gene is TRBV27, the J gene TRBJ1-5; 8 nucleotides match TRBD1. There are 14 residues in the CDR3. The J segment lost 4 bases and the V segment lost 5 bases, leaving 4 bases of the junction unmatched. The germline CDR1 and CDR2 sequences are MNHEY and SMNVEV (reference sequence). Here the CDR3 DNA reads TGTGCCAGCAGTCCGCGGACAGGGAATCAGCCCCAGCATTTT. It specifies CASSPRTGNQPQHF.

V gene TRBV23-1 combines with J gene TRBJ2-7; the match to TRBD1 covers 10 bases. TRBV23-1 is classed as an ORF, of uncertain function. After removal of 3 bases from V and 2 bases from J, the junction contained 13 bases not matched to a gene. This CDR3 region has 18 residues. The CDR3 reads CASSHRTPGQGITYEQYF. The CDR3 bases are TGCGCCAGCAGTCATCGAACACCGGGACAGGGGATCACCTACGAGCAGTACTTC.

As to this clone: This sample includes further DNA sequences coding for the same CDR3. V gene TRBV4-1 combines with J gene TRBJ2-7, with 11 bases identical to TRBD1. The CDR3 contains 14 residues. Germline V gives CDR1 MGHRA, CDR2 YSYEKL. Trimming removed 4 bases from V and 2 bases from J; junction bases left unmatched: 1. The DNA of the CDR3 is TGCGCCAGCAGCCCGGGACAGGGGGCCTACGAGCAGTACTTC. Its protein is CASSPGQGAYEQYF.